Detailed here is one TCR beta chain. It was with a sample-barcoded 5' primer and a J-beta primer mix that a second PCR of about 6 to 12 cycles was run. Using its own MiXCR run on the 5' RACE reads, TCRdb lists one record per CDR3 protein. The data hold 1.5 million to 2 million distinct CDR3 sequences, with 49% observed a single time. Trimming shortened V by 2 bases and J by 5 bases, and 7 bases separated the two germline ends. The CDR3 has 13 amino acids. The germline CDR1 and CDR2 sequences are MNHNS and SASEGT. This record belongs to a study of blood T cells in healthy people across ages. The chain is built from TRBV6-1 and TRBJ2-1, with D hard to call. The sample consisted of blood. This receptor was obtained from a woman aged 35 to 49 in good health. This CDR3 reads CASSERFNNEQFF. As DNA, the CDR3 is TGTGCCAGCAGTGAACGCTTTAACAATGAGCAGTTCTTC.